The rows below give T cell receptor beta chains drawn from one sample of a study of monozygotic twins with inflammatory bowel disease. TCRdb reprocessed the 5' RACE reads, keeping one entry per CDR3 protein, no DNA. In all, the sample yields some 89,000 distinct CDR3 sequences. The sequenced sample consisted of blood. Source of these receptors: a human donor with ulcerative colitis or Crohn's disease, or a healthy co-twin of an affected twin (not recorded which). CDR3s include the opening cysteine and the closing phenylalanine or tryptophan. Each record gives: J gene, V gene, CDR3 protein.

j_call: TRBJ2-2
v_call: TRBV7-7
cdr3_aa: CASSTSSGGAGELFF

j_call: TRBJ1-6
v_call: TRBV7-3
cdr3_aa: CASSSAGGNSPLHF

j_call: TRBJ2-5
v_call: TRBV7-6
cdr3_aa: CASRGRTGETQYF

j_call: TRBJ1-3
v_call: TRBV7-9
cdr3_aa: CASSPLGGGNTIYF

j_call: TRBJ2-7
v_call: TRBV7-2
cdr3_aa: CASSYDWYEQYF

j_call: TRBJ1-1
v_call: TRBV20-1
cdr3_aa: CSAERTGTEAFF

j_call: TRBJ1-1
v_call: TRBV20-1
cdr3_aa: CSARVLDRRVAEAFF

j_call: TRBJ2-1
v_call: TRBV5-6
cdr3_aa: CASSLVRNEQFF

j_call: TRBJ1-1
v_call: TRBV7-6
cdr3_aa: CASSPRQGANLAEAFF

j_call: TRBJ2-3
v_call: TRBV20-1
cdr3_aa: CSARERMTSDTQYF

j_call: TRBJ2-7
v_call: TRBV20-1
cdr3_aa: CSGRTSGPKGIYEQYF

j_call: TRBJ2-7
v_call: TRBV20-1
cdr3_aa: CSASGTGGDPYEQYF

j_call: TRBJ2-7
v_call: TRBV12-3/TRBV12-4
cdr3_aa: CASSFLRDEQYF

j_call: TRBJ2-2
v_call: TRBV24-1
cdr3_aa: CATSDPRDLTGELFF